The 19 T cell receptor beta chains reported below all come from one sample, sequenced in a study of blood T cells in healthy people across ages. Using a J-beta primer mix together with a sample-barcoded 5' primer, a second PCR was run for about 7 to 12 cycles. A single record per CDR3 protein comes from TCRdb applying MiXCR to the 5' RACE reads. The sample has around 800,000 distinct CDR3 sequences, about 55% seen once. The sequencing input was blood. These receptors all come from a man older than 75 in good health.

This clonotype was found a few times. The CDR3 loop is CASSPGPSSYNEQYF. As DNA, the CDR3 is TGTGCCAGCAGCCCCGGTCCGAGCTCCTACAATGAGCAGTACTTC. The chain links TRBV7-2 to TRBJ2-1, with unresolved D. The better agreement between TRBJ2-7 and the DNA end casts doubt on the J call. In germline, CDR1 is SGHTA, CDR2 FQGNSA. The CDR3 loop spans 15 amino acids.

The CDR3 DNA sequence: TGTGCCAGCAGCCAGGAAGCGGCGGGGAAGACCCAGTACTTC. Amino acids: CASSQEAAGKTQYF. This chain connects TRBV7-9 to TRBJ2-5; TRBD2 is a possible D gene (6 bases). Germline V gives CDR1 SEHNR, CDR2 FQNEAQ (reference sequence). The CDR3 has 14 amino acids. V dropped 5 bases and J dropped 6 bases, with 16 bases sitting between them.

The V call is TRBV12-3 or TRBV12-4, the J call TRBJ2-7; D not certain. There are 13 residues in the CDR3. With 5 bases removed from V and 0 bases from J, the gap between germline ends came to 8 bases. This CDR3 reads CASSDGFSYEQYF. The CDR3 nucleotides are TGTGCCAGCAGTGACGGTTTCTCCTACGAGCAGTACTTC.

The chain couples TRBV20-1 to TRBJ2-5, with unresolved D. This CDR3 is built from 16 residues. V lost 3 bases, J lost 1 base, and 18 bases lay in between. Germline loops: CDR1 DFQATT, CDR2 SNEGSKA (reference sequence). The chain's CDR3 is CSASSSFRSLQETQYF. In DNA form, the CDR3 reads TGCAGTGCTAGTTCGTCCTTCCGCTCGCTCCAAGAGACCCAGTACTTC.

The chain joins TRBV20-1 to TRBJ1-1; 12 nucleotides line up with TRBD1. The CDR3 is made up of 13 amino acids. V shed 5 bases, J shed 6 bases, and the junction held 4 bases outside the gene matches. Germline values: CDR1 DFQATT, CDR2 SNEGSKA (reference sequence). The DNA for the CDR3 is TGCAGTGCTGGGACAGGGGGCTTTGCTGAAGCTTTCTTT. This translates into CSAGTGGFAEAFF.

The chain is built from TRBV20-1 and TRBJ2-5; perhaps TRBD2 as D (6 bases). Germline loops: CDR1 DFQATT, CDR2 SNEGSKA (reference sequence). The CDR3 consists of 17 residues. Trimming shortened V by 2 bases and J by 9 bases, and 28 bases separated the two germline ends. In DNA form, the CDR3 reads TGCAGTGCTAGACTTCCCTTTTTGTGGGAGGATCAGGAGGCCCAGTACTTC. This codes for CSARLPFLWEDQEAQYF.

This clonotype came up a few times. The V and J genes are TRBV11-1 and TRBJ1-2; TRBD1 matches at 10 bases. The CDR3 loop spans 15 amino acids. V shed 4 bases, J shed 4 bases, and the junction held 6 bases outside the gene matches. Per the germline V gene, CDR1 is SGHAT and CDR2 is FQDESV (reference sequence). The CDR3 DNA reads TGTGCCAGCAGCTCAACGGGACAGGGGACCTATGGCTACACCTTC. It yields the protein CASSSTGQGTYGYTF.

V is TRBV20-1 and J is TRBJ2-1; D uncertain. The J call is in doubt because the DNA end fits TRBJ2-7 better. Per germline, CDR1 DFQATT and CDR2 SNEGSKA (reference sequence). The CDR3 contains 16 residues. In nucleotides, the CDR3 is TGCAGTGCTAGAGTCCGGGCGGCGCGCTCCTACAATGAGCAGTACTTC. It encodes CSARVRAARSYNEQYF.

This clonotype was seen a handful of times. This chain uses TRBV10-3 with TRBJ2-1, with 8 positions matching TRBD1. This CDR3 comprises 13 residues. The V segment lost 3 bases and the J segment 10 bases; nucleotides outside the gene matches: 5. Per the germline V gene, CDR1 is ENHRY and CDR2 is SYGVKD. For the CDR3, the DNA is TGTGCCATCAGTGACAGGGGGCTCGGGGAGCAGTTCTTC. This sequence encodes CAISDRGLGEQFF.

The rearrangement links TRBV29-1 to TRBJ2-1; 11 bases match TRBD2. Trimming at V came to 4 bases and at J to 6 bases, leaving 14 bases not matched to a gene. The germline V gene has CDR1 SQVTM and CDR2 ANQGSEA. The CDR3 has 17 residues. CDR3: CSVGAGGRLAGFNEQFF. The CDR3 nucleotides are TGCAGCGTTGGGGCAGGGGGCAGACTAGCGGGGTTCAATGAGCAGTTCTTC.

The chain has TRBV20-1 and TRBJ1-1; TRBD1 matches at 9 bases. The germline gives CDR1 DFQATT, CDR2 SNEGSKA (reference sequence). V was pared by 1 base and J by 1 base, with 4 bases of the junction left unmatched. This CDR3 has 15 residues. CDR3 DNA sequence: TGCAGTGCTAGAGGCCGGGACAGGGCGAACACTGAAGCTTTCTTT. It yields the protein CSARGRDRANTEAFF.

Turning to this clonotype: Since the CDR3 does not end with the conserved phenylalanine or tryptophan, this likely comes from a read error. The J gene is TRBJ2-5, the V gene TRBV10-3; no reliable D call. Trimming left V 4 bases short and J 1 base short, with 1 base between. Per germline, CDR1 ENHRY and CDR2 SYGVKD. The CDR3 runs to 11 residues. CDR3 in amino acids: CAISVQETQYL. The CDR3 region has the DNA TGTGCCATCAGTGTCCAAGAGACCCAGTACCTC.

This clonotype was seen only a few times. The chain is built from TRBV15 and TRBJ2-7; a possible D gene is TRBD2 (6 bases). This CDR3 is built from 15 residues. CDR1 LNHNV and CDR2 YYDKDF come from the germline V gene (reference sequence). V was clipped by 0 bases and J by 4 bases, with 13 bases between them. In DNA form, the CDR3 reads TGTGCCACCAGCAGAGATCGACTAGTTGCATACGAGCAGTACTTC. Protein product: CATSRDRLVAYEQYF.

Comments on this clonotype: Sequence at one end of the junction differs from germline and may be a read error. The V call is TRBV12-3 or TRBV12-4, the J call TRBJ2-7; D ambiguous. This CDR3 spans 17 amino acids. The CDR3 here is CAGSSTFGGSRSHEQYF. The CDR3 DNA follows: TGTGCCGGCAGTTCAACTTTTGGCGGCTCGAGGTCCCACGAGCAGTACTTC.

This clonotype was seen a few times. The rearrangement joins TRBV12-3 or TRBV12-4 to TRBJ2-7, with TRBD2 matching over 14 bases. The CDR3 runs to 16 residues. Trimming at V came to 5 bases and at J to 4 bases, leaving 7 bases not matched to a gene. The CDR3 reads CASSLGLAGGQYEQYF. As DNA, the CDR3 is TGTGCCAGCAGTCTCGGACTAGCGGGAGGCCAATACGAGCAGTACTTC.

This clonotype was seen a handful of times. The chain carries TRBV7-2 and TRBJ2-7; no reliable D call. Between the trimmed V and J ends, which lost 0 bases and 4 bases, there was a span of 10 bases. The germline CDR1 and CDR2 sequences are SGHTA and FQGNSA. The CDR3 spans 14 residues. In DNA, the CDR3 is TGTGCCAGCAGCTTAGCGTCCGATGGTTACGAGCAGTACTTC. It is translated as CASSLASDGYEQYF. The full variable domain, completed using reference TRBV7-2 and TRBJ2-7, is GAGVSQSPSNKVTEKGKDVELRCDPISGHTALYWYRQSLGQGLEFLIYFQGNSAPDKSGLPSDRFSAERTGGSVSTLTIQRTQQEDSAVYLCASSLASDGYEQYFGPGTRLTVT.

The V and J genes are TRBV10-3 and TRBJ2-7; D gene uncertain. Trimming removed 6 bases from V and 2 bases from J, with 17 bases in between. The CDR3 contains 15 residues. Germline loops: CDR1 ENHRY, CDR2 SYGVKD. CDR3 in DNA: TGTGCCATCAGAACCGGTGCTAGTGGAACCTACGAGCAGTACTTC. It encodes CAIRTGASGTYEQYF.

On this clonotype: A read error may produce the germline difference seen at one junction end. The chain combines TRBV6-5 with TRBJ2-2, with unresolved D. CDR1 and CDR2 from the germline V gene are MNHEY and SVGAGI. The CDR3 sequence is 17 residues long. The CDR3 coding sequence is TGTGTCAGCAGTTACTCGTCTGGGGAAGATTACACCGGGGAGCTGTTTTTT. It is translated as CVSSYSSGEDYTGELFF.

This chain connects TRBV10-3 to TRBJ2-7, with 8 positions matching TRBD2. The CDR3 loop spans 14 amino acids. V shed 6 bases and J 5 bases; nucleotides not matched to a gene: 9. CDR1 and CDR2 (germline): ENHRY, SYGVKD. The DNA for the CDR3 is TGTGCCATCAGCGCTCGGGGGGGACCGGACGAGCAGTACTTC. Translating gives CAISARGGPDEQYF.